A single sample gave rise to the 6 T cell receptor beta chains below, sequenced in a study of T cell repertoires in cytomegalovirus infection. No antigens are known for them. MiXCR, applied by TCRdb to the reads, yields one record per CDR3 protein. The repertoire includes about 920,000 distinct CDR3 sequences, under 40% of them detected once, and around an eighth sits in the top ten. The sequencing used cultured CD8+ T cells from PBMCs, collected from culture after CMV antigen stimulation. These receptors originate from a human donor in good health (CMV status not recorded). Some clones in this sample may be carry-over from other donors' samples.

CDR3 nucleotide sequence: TGTGCCAGCAGCTTACGAGGAATTAACACAGATACGCAGTATTTT. Translation: CASSLRGINTDTQYF. The genes are TRBV7-8 and TRBJ2-3, with D unresolved. The germline V and J ends were trimmed by 2 bases and 2 bases, with 11 bases remaining between them. This CDR3 has 15 amino acids. The germline gives CDR1 SGHVS, CDR2 FQNEAQ.

The V and J genes are TRBV4-1 and TRBJ1-5; weak D call: TRBD1 (6 bases). V lost 4 bases, J lost 2 bases, and 18 bases lay in between. Germline CDR1 and CDR2: MGHRA and YSYEKL. The CDR3 sequence is 17 residues long. CDR3 protein: CASSPLTATGGNQPQHF. CDR3 sequence (DNA): TGCGCCAGCAGCCCACTTACGGCGACAGGCGGCAATCAGCCCCAGCATTTT.

The genes are TRBV11-3 and TRBJ2-3, with 8 bases matching TRBD1. Germline trimming cut 5 bases from V and 4 bases from J; bases unmatched to any gene: 8. This CDR3 comprises 15 residues. Germline V gene sequence: CDR1 SGHNT, CDR2 YENEEA. CDR3 in amino acids: CASSPDRGFADTQYF. DNA for the CDR3: TGTGCCAGCAGCCCCGACAGGGGATTCGCAGATACGCAGTATTTT.

This clonotype has a handful of counts. The chain couples TRBV7-3 to TRBJ2-1; TRBD1 agrees at 9 bases. The CDR3 totals 16 residues. V gave up 5 bases and J gave up 2 bases; unmatched junction bases: 7. In germline, CDR1 is SGHTA, CDR2 FQGTGA. CDR3 sequence reads: CASSLGTGLTYNEQFF. In DNA form, the CDR3 reads TGTGCCAGCAGCCTGGGGACAGGGTTGACCTACAATGAGCAGTTCTTC.

The chain has TRBV10-3 and TRBJ2-7; 11 positions match TRBD2. Germline CDR1 is ENHRY and CDR2 is SYGVKD. The J segment lost 6 bases and the V segment lost 11 bases, leaving 6 bases of the junction unmatched. The CDR3 is 12 amino acids. The CDR3 sequence: CAFSSGGFEQYF. CDR3 DNA: TGTGCCTTTTCTAGCGGGGGGTTCGAGCAGTACTTC.

The table lists this clonotype with many counts. The V and J genes are TRBV4-1 and TRBJ2-5; TRBD2 matches 10 bases. V shed 4 bases, J shed 0 bases, and the junction held 8 bases outside the gene matches. The CDR3 totals 17 residues. CDR1 and CDR2 from the germline V gene are MGHRA and YSYEKL. The CDR3, as DNA: TGCGCCAGCAGCCCTGCTAGCGGGGGCTCCTACCAAGAGACCCAGTACTTC. Its protein product is CASSPASGGSYQETQYF.